This T cell receptor beta chain was retrieved from a study of beta chain features in type 1 diabetes. This CDR3 contains 12 residues. The V end lost 6 bases, the J end lost 4 bases, and 9 bases lay between the germline ends. Germline V CDR1 and CDR2: MNHNS, SASEGT. Concerning this clone itself: Its matching antigen is unknown.

Every bit of the isolated RNA underwent reverse transcription, so sequencing read expressed TCRB transcripts. Assay: immunoSEQ multiplex PCR; the TCRdb copy retains only in-frame clones and omits some. The table lists under 800,000 clones, around 15% of them singletons. General study results and limits: The VDJ junctions of type 1 diabetes patients carried fewer insertions and more deletions.

Sequenced sample: naive CD4+ T cells from blood. The V call is TRBV6-1, the J call TRBJ1-2, with D tentatively TRBD1 (5 bases). This receptor was taken from a young man in good health. In DNA form, the CDR3 reads TGTGCCAGCAGCCAGACAGTCTATGGCTACACCTTC. This gives the protein CASSQTVYGYTF.